This T cell receptor beta chain was profiled in a study of T-cell reconstitution after alpha-beta-depleted transplantation in children. The library targeted TCRbeta and was prepared with unique molecular identifiers. MiXCR, run by TCRdb on the PCR reads, gives a single entry per CDR3 protein. The sample holds 150,000 to 250,000 distinct CDR3 sequences, roughly 15% seen once. This clonotype was detected many times. CDR1 SGHRS and CDR2 YFSETQ come from the germline V gene. CDR3 length: 13 residues. Trimming shortened V by 0 bases and J by 10 bases, and 11 bases separated the two germline ends. Sequences were derived from PBMCs from the stem cell graft donor, sampled from the stem cell graft. The rearrangement uses TRBV5-1 and TRBJ2-1; unclear D gene. This TCR derives from a human donor who donated a stem cell graft to a child with acute lymphoblastic leukemia. The CDR3 is CASSLDVRSEQFF. In DNA form, the CDR3 reads TGCGCCAGCAGCTTGGATGTTAGGTCGGAGCAGTTCTTC.